The clone carrying this T cell receptor (beta chain) was recorded once. This entry belongs to a study of technical replicates of blood from four donors. The CDR3 spans 12 residues. The germline gives CDR1 SGHDT, CDR2 YYEEEE. V was pared by 4 bases and J by 10 bases, with 14 bases between. Measured with immunoSEQ multiplex PCR; TCRdb has only the in-frame clones, and not every one. Among approximately 74,000 clones listed, about 90% were seen once. The sample was PBMCs. The chain has TRBV5-6 and TRBJ1-1, with D tentatively TRBD1 (6 bases). The TCR originated in a human donor in good health. Some clones in this sample may be carry-over from other donors' samples. The CDR3 reads CASSDTGQTAFF. The CDR3 DNA reads TGTGCCAGCAGCGACACAGGACAGACAGCTTTCTTT.